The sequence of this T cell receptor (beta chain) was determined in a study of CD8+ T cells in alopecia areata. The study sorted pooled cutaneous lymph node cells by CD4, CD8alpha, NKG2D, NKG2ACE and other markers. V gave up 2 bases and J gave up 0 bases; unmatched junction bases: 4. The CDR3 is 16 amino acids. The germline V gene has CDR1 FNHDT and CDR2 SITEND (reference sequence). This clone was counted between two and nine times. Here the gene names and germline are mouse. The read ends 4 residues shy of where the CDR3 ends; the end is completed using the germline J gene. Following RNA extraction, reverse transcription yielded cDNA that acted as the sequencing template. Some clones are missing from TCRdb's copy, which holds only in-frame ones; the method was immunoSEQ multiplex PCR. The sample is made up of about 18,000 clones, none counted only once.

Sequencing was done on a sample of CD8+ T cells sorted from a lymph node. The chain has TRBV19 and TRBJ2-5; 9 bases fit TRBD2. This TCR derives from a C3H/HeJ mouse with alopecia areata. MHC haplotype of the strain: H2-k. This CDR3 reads CASSMLGGINQDTQYF. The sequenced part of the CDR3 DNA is TGTGCCAGCAGTATGCTGGGGGGGATTAACCAAGAC.